This T cell receptor (beta chain) was sequenced for a study of T cells after posttransplantation cyclophosphamide. Study results and caveats: Blood and skin or GI T cell repertoires showed limited TRB overlap. TRB clonality was highly associated with recipient CMV seropositivity and reactivation. Donor-recipient repertoire similarity was low at 1-2 months, rising over year one.

The CDR3 loop spans 13 amino acids. The V gene's germline CDR1 is SGHNT and CDR2 YYREEE (reference sequence). Deletions cut 0 bases from V and 0 bases from J, with 4 bases between. With regard to this clone: The antigen is not known.

Produced via immunoSEQ multiplex PCR; TCRdb's table is partial and in-frame only. The sample comprises about 31,000 clones, around nine tenths of which are singletons, and around 0.23% rests with the top ten. The naive gate required viable CD3+CD4+ or CD3+CD8+ cells with CCR7+CD45RA+CD45RO-CD95-CD27+CD28+ phenotype. The related graft donor's blood sample was taken on the day of bone marrow donation. This chain uses TRBV5-4 with TRBJ2-7; the D is unclear. The specimen sequenced was naive CD4+ T cells sorted from PBMCs. The TCR was taken from a woman aged 55-69 years in good health, CMV-negative, and a related stem cell transplant donor. This CDR3 is CASSLAPSYEQYF. CDR3 bases: TGTGCCAGCAGCTTGGCTCCCTCCTACGAGCAGTACTTC.